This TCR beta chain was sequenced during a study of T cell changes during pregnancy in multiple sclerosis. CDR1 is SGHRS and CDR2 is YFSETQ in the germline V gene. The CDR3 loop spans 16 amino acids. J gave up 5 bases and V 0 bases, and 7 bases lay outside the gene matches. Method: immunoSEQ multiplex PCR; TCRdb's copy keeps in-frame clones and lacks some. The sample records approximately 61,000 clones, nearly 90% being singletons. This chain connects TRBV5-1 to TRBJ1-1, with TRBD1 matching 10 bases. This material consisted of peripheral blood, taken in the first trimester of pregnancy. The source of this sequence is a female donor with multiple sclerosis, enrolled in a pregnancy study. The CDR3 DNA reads TGCGCCAGCAGCTTGGGGGACAGGGGAATTAGGACTGAAGCTTTCTTT. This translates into CASSLGDRGIRTEAFF.